The clone carrying this T cell receptor (beta chain) occurred a few times. The PCR employed 60 Vbeta primers together with 13 Jbeta primers. TCRdb keeps only in-frame clones here, not all; method: immunoSEQ multiplex PCR. The profile shows about 140,000 clones, about 70% of them singletons. This entry belongs to a study of cytomegalovirus exposure and HLA in healthy donors. V was clipped by 6 bases and J by 0 bases, with 8 bases between them. The CDR3 length is 13 residues. Germline lookup yields CDR1 LNHDA and CDR2 SQIVND (reference sequence). The sample consisted of PBMCs. The V call is TRBV19, the J call TRBJ1-1; no definite D call. This receptor was taken from a middle-aged woman in good health and CMV-seronegative. Here the CDR3 reads CASRWQVNTEAFF. Here the CDR3 DNA reads TGTGCCAGTAGGTGGCAGGTGAACACTGAAGCTTTCTTT.